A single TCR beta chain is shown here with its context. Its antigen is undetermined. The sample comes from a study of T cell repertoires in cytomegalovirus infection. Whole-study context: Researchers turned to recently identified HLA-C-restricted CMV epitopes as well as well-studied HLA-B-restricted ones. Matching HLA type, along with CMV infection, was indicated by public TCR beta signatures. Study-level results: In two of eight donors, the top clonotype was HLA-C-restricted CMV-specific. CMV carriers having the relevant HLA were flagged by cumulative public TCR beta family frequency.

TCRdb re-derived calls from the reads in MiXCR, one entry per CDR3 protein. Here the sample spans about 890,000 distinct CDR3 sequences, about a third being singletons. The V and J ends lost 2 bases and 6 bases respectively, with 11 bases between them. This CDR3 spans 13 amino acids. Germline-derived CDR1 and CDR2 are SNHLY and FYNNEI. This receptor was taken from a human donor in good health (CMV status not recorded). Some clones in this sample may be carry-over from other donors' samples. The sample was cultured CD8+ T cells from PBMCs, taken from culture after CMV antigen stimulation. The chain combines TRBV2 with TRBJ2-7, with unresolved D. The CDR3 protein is CASSEIRSSEQYF. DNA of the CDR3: TGTGCCAGCAGTGAAATCAGGTCCAGCGAGCAGTACTTC.